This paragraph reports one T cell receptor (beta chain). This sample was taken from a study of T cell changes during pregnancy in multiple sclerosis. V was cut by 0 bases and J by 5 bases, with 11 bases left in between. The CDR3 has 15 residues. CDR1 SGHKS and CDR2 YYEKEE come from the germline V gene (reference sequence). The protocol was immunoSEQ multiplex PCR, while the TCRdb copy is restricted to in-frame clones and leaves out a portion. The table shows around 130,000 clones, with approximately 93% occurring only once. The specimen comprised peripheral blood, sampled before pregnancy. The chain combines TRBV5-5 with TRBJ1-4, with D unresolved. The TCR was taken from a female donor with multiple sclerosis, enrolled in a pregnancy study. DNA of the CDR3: TGTGCCAGCAGCTTGGACATAGCCCTGAATGAAAAACTGTTTTTT. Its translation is CASSLDIALNEKLFF.